This T cell receptor beta chain was identified during a study of graft-versus-host responses after intestinal transplantation. In the study overall: Anti-thymocyte globulin induction preceded approximately three years of tacrolimus and steroid maintenance in all recipients.

This clone came up once. The antigen remains undetermined. Some clones are missing from TCRdb's copy, which holds only in-frame ones; the method was immunoSEQ multiplex PCR. The table shows roughly 110,000 clones, with around 90% occurring only once. Study-wide points: Recipient-marrow GvH clones were detected, some having first appeared in ileum or blood. Allografts of one patient group, those with graft-donor T cell macrochimerism, had high graft-versus-host to host-versus-graft clonal ratios. Peak circulating GvH clone levels were associated with early post-transplant HvG declines.

The material was unstimulated CD4+ T cells sorted from spleen or lymph node cells, obtained before transplant. This receptor was identified in a human donor who was the organ donor for an intestinal transplant.

The CDR3 protein is CSAPGQGVTDTQYF. The CDR3 region has the DNA TGCAGCGCCCCGGGACAGGGAGTGACAGATACGCAGTATTTT. This chain joins TRBV29-1 and TRBJ2-3, with 9 bases matching TRBD1. The CDR3 consists of 14 residues. In germline, CDR1 is SQVTM, CDR2 ANQGSEA. The ends lost 7 bases at V and 3 bases at J; junction bases unmatched: 8.